This record covers a single T cell receptor beta chain. Other DNA sequences of this sample code for an identical CDR3. These data originate in a study of blood T cell repertoires in COVID-19. In the study overall: The samples span acute and convalescent COVID-19 from the United States, Italy and Spain.

Germline V gives CDR1 KGHSH, CDR2 LQKENI. This CDR3 has 15 amino acids. V gave up 1 base and J gave up 3 bases; unmatched junction bases: 4. Clones were sequenced by immunoSEQ multiplex PCR, and TCRdb holds only the in-frame ones, with some missing. This sample carries about 260,000 clones, around four fifths of them seen once, and the ten largest clones take about 1.9%. The genes are TRBV18 and TRBJ1-1; TRBD1 matches 8 bases. This clonotype was sampled from an elderly woman with acute or convalescent COVID-19. The material sequenced was peripheral blood. CDR3 sequence reads: CASSPLGQGDTEAFF. Written as DNA, the CDR3 is TGTGCCAGCTCACCACTTGGACAGGGCGACACTGAAGCTTTCTTT.